Sequencing of this T cell receptor beta chain was carried out in a study of T cell repertoires in cytomegalovirus infection. The study, taken as a whole, reports: Accumulated public TCR beta family frequency recognized individuals carrying CMV together with the relevant HLA.

Each CDR3 protein is one row after TCRdb ran MiXCR on the reads. The sample holds 350,000 to 550,000 distinct CDR3 sequences, approximately 31% seen once. Turning to this clonotype: Its antigen remains unknown.

Trimming took 3 bases from V and 5 from J; bases not matched to a gene: 3. Germline CDR1 and CDR2: LNHNV and YYDKDF (reference sequence). The CDR3 sequence is 14 residues long. Specimen: PBMCs. This TCR was recovered from a human donor in good health (CMV status not recorded). Some clones in this sample may be carry-over from other donors' samples. The chain employs TRBV15 and TRBJ1-5, with 8 bases matching TRBD1. The CDR3 region has the DNA TGTGCCACCAGCAGGGACAGGGTTGATCAGCCCCAGCATTTT. This gives the protein CATSRDRVDQPQHF.